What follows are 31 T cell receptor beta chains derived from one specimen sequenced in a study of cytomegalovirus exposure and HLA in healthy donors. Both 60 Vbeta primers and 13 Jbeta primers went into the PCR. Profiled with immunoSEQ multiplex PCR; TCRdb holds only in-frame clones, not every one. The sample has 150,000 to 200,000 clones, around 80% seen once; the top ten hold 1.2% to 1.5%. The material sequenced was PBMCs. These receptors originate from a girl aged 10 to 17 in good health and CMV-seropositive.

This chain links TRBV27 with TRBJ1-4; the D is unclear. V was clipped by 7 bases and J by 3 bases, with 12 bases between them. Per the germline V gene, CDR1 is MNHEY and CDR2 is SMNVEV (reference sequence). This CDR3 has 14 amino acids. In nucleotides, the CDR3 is TGTGCCAGCACCTGGAGAGGAGCTAATGAAAAACTGTTTTTT. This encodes CASTWRGANEKLFF.

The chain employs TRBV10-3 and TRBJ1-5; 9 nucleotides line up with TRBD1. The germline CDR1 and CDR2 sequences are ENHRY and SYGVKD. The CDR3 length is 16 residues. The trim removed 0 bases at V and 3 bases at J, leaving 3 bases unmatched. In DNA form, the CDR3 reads TGTGCCATCAGTGAGTCCGGGACAGGGTACAATCAGCCCCAGCATTTT. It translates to CAISESGTGYNQPQHF.

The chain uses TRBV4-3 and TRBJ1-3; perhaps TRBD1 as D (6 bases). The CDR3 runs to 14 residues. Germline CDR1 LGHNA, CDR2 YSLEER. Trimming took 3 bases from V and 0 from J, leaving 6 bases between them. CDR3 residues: CASSQDSSGNTIYF. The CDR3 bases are TGCGCCAGCAGCCAGGACAGCTCTGGAAACACCATATATTTT.

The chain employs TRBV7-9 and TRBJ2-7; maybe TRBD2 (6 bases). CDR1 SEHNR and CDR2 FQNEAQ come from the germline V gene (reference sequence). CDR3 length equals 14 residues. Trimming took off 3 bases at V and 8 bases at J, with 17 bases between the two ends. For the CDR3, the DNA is TGTGCCAGCAGCTTGACGGAGGGCCCCTCCCAGCAGTACTTC. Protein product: CASSLTEGPSQQYF.

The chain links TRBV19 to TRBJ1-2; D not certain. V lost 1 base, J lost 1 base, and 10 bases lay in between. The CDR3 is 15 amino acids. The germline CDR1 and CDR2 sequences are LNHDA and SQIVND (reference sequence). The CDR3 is CASSIVGLLNYGYTF. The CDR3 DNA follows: TGTGCCAGTAGTATAGTCGGACTTCTTAACTATGGCTACACCTTC.

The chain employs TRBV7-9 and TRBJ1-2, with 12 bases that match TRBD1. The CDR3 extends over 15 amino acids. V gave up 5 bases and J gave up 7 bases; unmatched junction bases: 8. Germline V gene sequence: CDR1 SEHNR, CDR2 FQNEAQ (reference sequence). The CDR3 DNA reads TGTGCCAGCAGCATCGGGACAGGGGGCCCTAGTGGCTACACCTTC. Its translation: CASSIGTGGPSGYTF.

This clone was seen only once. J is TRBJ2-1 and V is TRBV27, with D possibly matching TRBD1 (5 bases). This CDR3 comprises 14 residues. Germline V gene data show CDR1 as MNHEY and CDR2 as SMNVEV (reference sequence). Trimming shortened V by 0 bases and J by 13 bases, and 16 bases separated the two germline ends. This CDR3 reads CASSLSPIGVGQFF. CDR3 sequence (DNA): TGTGCCAGCAGTTTATCCCCAATAGGGGTCGGACAGTTCTTC.

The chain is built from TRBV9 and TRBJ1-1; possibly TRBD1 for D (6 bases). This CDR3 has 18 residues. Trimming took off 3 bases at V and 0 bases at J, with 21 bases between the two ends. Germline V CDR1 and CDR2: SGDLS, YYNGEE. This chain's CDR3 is CASSADHLQGFMNTEAFF. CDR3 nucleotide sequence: TGTGCCAGCAGCGCGGACCACTTACAGGGATTTATGAACACTGAAGCTTTCTTT.

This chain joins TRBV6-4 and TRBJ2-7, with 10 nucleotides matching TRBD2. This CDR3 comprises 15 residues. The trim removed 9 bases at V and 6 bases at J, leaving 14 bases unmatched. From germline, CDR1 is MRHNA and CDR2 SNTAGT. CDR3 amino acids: CASQREGGPGFEQYF. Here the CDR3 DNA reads TGTGCCAGTCAGCGGGAGGGAGGGCCGGGATTCGAGCAGTACTTC.

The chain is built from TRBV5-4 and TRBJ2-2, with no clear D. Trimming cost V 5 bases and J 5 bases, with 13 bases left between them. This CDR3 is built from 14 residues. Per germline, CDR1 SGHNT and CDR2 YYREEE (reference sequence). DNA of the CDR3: TGTGCCAGCAGACATTCTTCAGGAACCGGGGAGCTGTTTTTT. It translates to CASRHSSGTGELFF.

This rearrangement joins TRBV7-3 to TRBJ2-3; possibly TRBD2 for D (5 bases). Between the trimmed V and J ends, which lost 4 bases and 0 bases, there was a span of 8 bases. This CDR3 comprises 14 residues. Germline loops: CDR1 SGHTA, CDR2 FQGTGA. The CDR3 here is CASSSGLSTDTQYF. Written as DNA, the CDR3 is TGTGCCAGCAGCTCAGGACTGAGCACAGATACGCAGTATTTT.

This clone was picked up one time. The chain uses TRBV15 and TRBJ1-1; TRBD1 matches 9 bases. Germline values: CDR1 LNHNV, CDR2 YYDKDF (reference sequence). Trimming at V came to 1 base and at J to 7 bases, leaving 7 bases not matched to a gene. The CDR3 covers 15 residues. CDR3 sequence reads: CATSRVTGGKIEAFF. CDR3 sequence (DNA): TGTGCCACCAGCAGAGTCACAGGGGGCAAGATTGAAGCTTTCTTT.

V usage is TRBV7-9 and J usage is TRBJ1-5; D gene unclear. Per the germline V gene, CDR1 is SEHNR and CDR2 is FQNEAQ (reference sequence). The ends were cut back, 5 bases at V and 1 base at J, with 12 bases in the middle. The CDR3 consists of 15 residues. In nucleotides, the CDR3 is TGTGCCAGCAGCCGCGGGGTCGGGAGCAATCAGCCCCAGCATTTT. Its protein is CASSRGVGSNQPQHF. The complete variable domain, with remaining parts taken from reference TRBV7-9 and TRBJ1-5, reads DTGVSQNPRHKITKRGQNVTFRCDPISEHNRLYWYRQTLGQGPEFLTYFQNEAQLEKSRLLSDRFSAERPKGSFSTLEIQRTEQGDSAMYLCASSRGVGSNQPQHFGDGTRLSIL.

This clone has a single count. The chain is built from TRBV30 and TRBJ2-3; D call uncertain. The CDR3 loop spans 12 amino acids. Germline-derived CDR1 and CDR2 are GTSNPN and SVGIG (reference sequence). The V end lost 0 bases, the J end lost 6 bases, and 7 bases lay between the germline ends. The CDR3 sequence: CAWSVWADTQYF. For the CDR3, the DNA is TGTGCCTGGAGTGTATGGGCGGATACGCAGTATTTT.

CDR3 bases: TGTGCCACCAGCAGAGATCGGGGCGGGACGGGCTCCTACAATGAGCAGTTCTTC. This sequence encodes CATSRDRGGTGSYNEQFF. The chain links TRBV15 to TRBJ2-1; the D gene is possibly TRBD2 (6 bases). CDR3 length: 18 residues. V was pared by 0 bases and J by 0 bases, with 15 bases between. CDR1 and CDR2 from the germline V gene are LNHNV and YYDKDF (reference sequence).

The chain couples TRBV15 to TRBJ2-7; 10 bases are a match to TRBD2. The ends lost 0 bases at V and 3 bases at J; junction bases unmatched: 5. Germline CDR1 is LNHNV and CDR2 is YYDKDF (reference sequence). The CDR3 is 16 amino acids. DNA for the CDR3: TGTGCCACCAGCAGAGATTTGACTAGCGGGCTCTACGAGCAGTACTTC. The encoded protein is CATSRDLTSGLYEQYF.

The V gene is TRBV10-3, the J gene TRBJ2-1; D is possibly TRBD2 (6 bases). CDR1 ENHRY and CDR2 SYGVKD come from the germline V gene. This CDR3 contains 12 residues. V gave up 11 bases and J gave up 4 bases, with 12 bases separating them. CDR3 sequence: CAAGLYYNEQFF. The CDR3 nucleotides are TGTGCCGCGGGACTTTATTACAATGAGCAGTTCTTC.

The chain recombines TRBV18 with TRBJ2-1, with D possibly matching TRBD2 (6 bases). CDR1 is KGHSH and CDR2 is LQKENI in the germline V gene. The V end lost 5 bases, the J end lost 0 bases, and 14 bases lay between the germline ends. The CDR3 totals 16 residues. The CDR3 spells CASSKRASDSYNEQFF. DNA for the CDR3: TGTGCCAGCTCAAAGAGGGCTAGCGACTCCTACAATGAGCAGTTCTTC.

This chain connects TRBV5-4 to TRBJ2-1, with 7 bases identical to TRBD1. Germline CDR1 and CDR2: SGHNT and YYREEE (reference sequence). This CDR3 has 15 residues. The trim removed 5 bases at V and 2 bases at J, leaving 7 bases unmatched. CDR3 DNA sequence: TGTGCCAGCAGTAATGGACAGGCCACCTACAATGAGCAGTTCTTC. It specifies CASSNGQATYNEQFF.

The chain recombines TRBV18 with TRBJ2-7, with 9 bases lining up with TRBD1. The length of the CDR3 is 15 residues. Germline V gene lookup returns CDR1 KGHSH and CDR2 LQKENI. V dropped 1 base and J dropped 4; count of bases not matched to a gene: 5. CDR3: CASSPRDRDLYEQYF. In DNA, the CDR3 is TGTGCCAGCTCACCACGGGACAGGGATTTATACGAGCAGTACTTC.

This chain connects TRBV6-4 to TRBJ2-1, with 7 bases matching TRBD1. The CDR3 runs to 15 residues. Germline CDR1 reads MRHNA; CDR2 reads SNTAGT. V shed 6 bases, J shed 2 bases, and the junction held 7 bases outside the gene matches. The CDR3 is CASSTSGTAYNEQFF. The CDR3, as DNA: TGTGCCAGCAGCACCTCCGGGACAGCCTACAATGAGCAGTTCTTC.

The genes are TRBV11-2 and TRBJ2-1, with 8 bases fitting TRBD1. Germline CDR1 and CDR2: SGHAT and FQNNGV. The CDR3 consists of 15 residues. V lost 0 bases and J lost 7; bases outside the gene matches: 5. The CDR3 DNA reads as TGTGCCAGCAGCTTAGAGGCCAGGGGGCGGAATGAGCAGTTCTTC. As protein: CASSLEARGRNEQFF. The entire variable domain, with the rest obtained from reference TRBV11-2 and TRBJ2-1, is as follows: EAGVAQSPRYKIIEKRQSVAFWCNPISGHATLYWYQQILGQGPKLLIQFQNNGVVDDSQLPKDRFSAERLKGVDSTLKIQPAKLEDSAVYLCASSLEARGRNEQFFGPGTRLTVL.

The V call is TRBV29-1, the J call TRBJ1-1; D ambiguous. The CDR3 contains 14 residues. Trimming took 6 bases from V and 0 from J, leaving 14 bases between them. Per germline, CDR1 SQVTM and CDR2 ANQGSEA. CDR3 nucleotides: TGCAGCGTACATGGAGGAGGGTTGAACACTGAAGCTTTCTTT. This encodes CSVHGGGLNTEAFF.

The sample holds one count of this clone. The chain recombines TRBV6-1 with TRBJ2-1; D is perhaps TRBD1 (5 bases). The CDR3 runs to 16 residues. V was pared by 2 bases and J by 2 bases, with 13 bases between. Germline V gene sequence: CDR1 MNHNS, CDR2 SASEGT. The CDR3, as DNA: TGTGCCAGCAGTGAATTTCAGGGAAGACCCTACAATGAGCAGTTCTTC. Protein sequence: CASSEFQGRPYNEQFF.

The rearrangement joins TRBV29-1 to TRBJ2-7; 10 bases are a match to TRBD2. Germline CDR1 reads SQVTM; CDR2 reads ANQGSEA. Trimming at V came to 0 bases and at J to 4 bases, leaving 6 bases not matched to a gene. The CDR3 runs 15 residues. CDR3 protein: CSVEDKTSGLYEQYF. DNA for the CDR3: TGCAGCGTTGAAGATAAGACTAGCGGGCTATACGAGCAGTACTTC.

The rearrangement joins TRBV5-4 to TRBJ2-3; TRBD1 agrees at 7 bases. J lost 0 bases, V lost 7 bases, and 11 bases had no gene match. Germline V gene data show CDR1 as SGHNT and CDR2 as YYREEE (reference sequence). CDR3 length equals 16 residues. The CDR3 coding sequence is TGTGCCAGCTTCCGGTGGACAGGCCGGAGCACAGATACGCAGTATTTT. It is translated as CASFRWTGRSTDTQYF.

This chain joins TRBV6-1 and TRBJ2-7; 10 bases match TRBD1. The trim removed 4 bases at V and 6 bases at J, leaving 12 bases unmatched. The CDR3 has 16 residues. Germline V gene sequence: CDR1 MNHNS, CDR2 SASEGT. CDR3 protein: CASSADRGPLRGEQYF. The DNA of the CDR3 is TGTGCCAGCAGTGCCGACAGGGGGCCCCTCCGCGGCGAGCAGTACTTC.

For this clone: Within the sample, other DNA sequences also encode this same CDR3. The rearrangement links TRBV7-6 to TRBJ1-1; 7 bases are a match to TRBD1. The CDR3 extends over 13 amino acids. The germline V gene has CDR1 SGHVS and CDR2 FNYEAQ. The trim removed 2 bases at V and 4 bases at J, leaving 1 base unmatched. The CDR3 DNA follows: TGTGCCAGCAGCTTACAGGGGGGCACTGAAGCTTTCTTT. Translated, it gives CASSLQGGTEAFF.

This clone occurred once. CDR3 DNA sequence: TGTGCCAGCAGCTTATTCGCGGGCGGCAACACTGAAGCTTTCTTT. Its protein product is CASSLFAGGNTEAFF. This chain joins TRBV11-2 and TRBJ1-1; D call uncertain. This CDR3 is built from 15 residues. Per germline, CDR1 SGHAT and CDR2 FQNNGV. Trimming took 2 bases from V and 2 from J, leaving 12 bases between them.

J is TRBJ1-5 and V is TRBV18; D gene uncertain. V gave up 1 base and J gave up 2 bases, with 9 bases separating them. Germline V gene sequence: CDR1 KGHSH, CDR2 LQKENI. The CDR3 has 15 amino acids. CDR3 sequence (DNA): TGTGCCAGCTCACCACAGGGAGGTGGCAATCAGCCCCAGCATTTT. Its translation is CASSPQGGGNQPQHF.

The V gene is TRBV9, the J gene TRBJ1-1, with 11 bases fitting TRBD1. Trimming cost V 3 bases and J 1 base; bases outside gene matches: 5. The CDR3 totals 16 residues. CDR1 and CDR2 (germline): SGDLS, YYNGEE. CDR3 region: CASSAGDRGWNTEAFF. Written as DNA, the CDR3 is TGTGCCAGCAGCGCGGGGGACAGGGGGTGGAACACTGAAGCTTTCTTT.